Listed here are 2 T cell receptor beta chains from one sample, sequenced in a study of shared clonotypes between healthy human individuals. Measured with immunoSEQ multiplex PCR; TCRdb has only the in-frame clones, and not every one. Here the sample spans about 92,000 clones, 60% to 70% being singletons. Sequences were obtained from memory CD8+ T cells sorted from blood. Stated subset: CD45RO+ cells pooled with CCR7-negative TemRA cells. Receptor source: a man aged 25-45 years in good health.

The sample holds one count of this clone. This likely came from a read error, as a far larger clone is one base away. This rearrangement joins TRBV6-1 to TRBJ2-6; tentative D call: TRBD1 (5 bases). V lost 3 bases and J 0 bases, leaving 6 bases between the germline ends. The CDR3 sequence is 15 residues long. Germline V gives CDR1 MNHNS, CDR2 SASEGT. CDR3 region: CASSDDSSGANVLTF. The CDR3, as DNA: TGTGCCAGCAGTGACGACAGCTCTGGGGCCAACGTCCTGACTTTC.

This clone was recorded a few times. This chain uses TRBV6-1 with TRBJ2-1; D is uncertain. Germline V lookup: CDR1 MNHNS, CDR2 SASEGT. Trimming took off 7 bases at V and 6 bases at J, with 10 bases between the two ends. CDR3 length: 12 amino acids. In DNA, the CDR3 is TGTGCCAGCACCAGATGGCCCAATGAGCAGTTCTTC. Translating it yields CASTRWPNEQFF.